This passage covers 5 T cell receptor beta chains from one sample sequenced in a study of T cell repertoires in urothelial bladder cancer. The repertoire was sequenced with immunoSEQ multiplex PCR; TCRdb's copy has only in-frame clones and lacks some. The sample shows about 13,000 clones, around three fifths of them seen only once. The sequencing sample was made of tumor-infiltrating cells from bladder cancer. All receptors derive from a human donor with urothelial carcinoma.

The genes are TRBV10-3 and TRBJ1-5; no clear D. The length of the CDR3 is 16 residues. Germline CDR1 and CDR2: ENHRY and SYGVKD. V shed 1 base and J shed 0 bases, with 10 bases lying between them. Here the CDR3 DNA reads TGTGCCATCAGTGAGTTTCGGGGAGATAGCAATCAGCCCCAGCATTTT. Its protein product is CAISEFRGDSNQPQHF.

The chain uses TRBV2 and TRBJ2-3, with 9 positions matching TRBD1. V was pared by 6 bases and J by 3 bases, with 7 bases of the junction left unmatched. The CDR3 is made up of 15 amino acids. CDR1 and CDR2 from the germline V gene are SNHLY and FYNNEI. The CDR3 region has the DNA TGTGCCAGCAGGCAAGGACAGGGGAAGACAGATACGCAGTATTTT. The encoded protein is CASRQGQGKTDTQYF.

V is TRBV4-2 and J is TRBJ1-1; 7 bases are shared with TRBD1. The germline gives CDR1 LGHNA, CDR2 YNFKEQ. The length of the CDR3 is 14 residues. V lost 4 bases, J lost 7 bases, and 9 bases stayed unmatched. CDR3 in DNA: TGTGCCAGCAGCCCCACTGCCGACAGGGATGAAGCTTTCTTT. It translates to CASSPTADRDEAFF.

The chain is built from TRBV21-1 and TRBJ2-2; the DNA was not compared with TRBD1, the D call given in the table. TRBV21-1 is an annotated pseudogene. This CDR3 is 16 amino acids long. CDR3 protein: CASSKEDRWFIGELFF. The CDR3 DNA follows: TGTGCCAGCAGCAAAGAGGACAGGTGGTTTATCGGGGAGCTGTTTTTT.

The CDR3 protein is CASSTNRRGRKETQYF. CDR3 sequence (DNA): TGTGCCAGCAGTACAAATCGCAGGGGGCGCAAGGAGACCCAGTACTTC. V gene TRBV13 combines with J gene TRBJ2-5; 8 nucleotides line up with TRBD1. V lost 6 bases, J lost 5 bases, and 14 bases stayed unmatched. The CDR3 covers 16 residues. Germline V lookup: CDR1 PRHDT, CDR2 FYEKMQ (reference sequence).